This is a list of T cell receptor beta chains from one sample in a study of control samples from healthy donors and cancer patients. Generated by immunoSEQ multiplex PCR, the TCRdb table keeps only in-frame clones and is missing some. The sample has about 110,000 clones, approximately 84% seen once; the top ten hold about 5.9%. Source material: blood. These receptor sequences come from a man younger than 30 in good health. The CDR3 runs from the conserved cysteine through the conserved F or W. The D gene is left open where the match is weak. For some rows the clone size is stated as once, few or many, or as a class when expanded; others skip it.

v_gene,abundance,d_gene,j_gene,CDR3aa,CDR3nt
TRBV5-5,-,-,TRBJ1-3,CASSLGGGGGNTIYF,TGTGCCAGCAGCTTGGGCGGGGGCGGTGGAAACACCATATATTTT
TRBV23-1,-,-,TRBJ2-3,CASSSHGVATDTQYF,TGCGCCAGCAGCTCCCATGGGGTGGCCACAGATACGCAGTATTTT
TRBV2,-,-,TRBJ1-4,CASRWLDANEKLFF,TGTGCCAGCAGGTGGCTGGATGCTAATGAAAAACTGTTTTTT
TRBV7-2,-,-,TRBJ1-1,CASRRGNTEAFF,TGTGCCAGCAGACGCGGAAACACTGAAGCTTTCTTT
TRBV5-4,-,-,TRBJ2-1,CASSRTVPSYNEQFF,TGTGCCAGCAGCAGGACTGTCCCCTCCTACAATGAGCAGTTCTTC
TRBV5-1,-,-,TRBJ1-1,CASSYYRVSTEAFF,TGCGCCAGCAGCTACTACAGGGTCAGCACTGAAGCTTTCTTT
TRBV27,-,TRBD2,TRBJ2-3,CASSLAGGKTDTQYF,TGTGCCAGCAGCTTAGCGGGGGGGAAGACAGATACGCAGTATTTT
TRBV6-5,-,-,TRBJ1-3,CASSYAGHSGNTIYF,TGTGCCAGCAGTTACGCGGGGCACTCTGGAAACACCATATATTTT
TRBV27,-,TRBD1,TRBJ2-1,CASSFQQGTDEQFF,TGTGCCAGCAGTTTCCAACAGGGGACGGATGAGCAGTTCTTC
TRBV29-1,few,-,TRBJ1-3,CSVAGHSSGNTIYF,TGCAGCGTTGCGGGACATAGCTCTGGAAACACCATATATTTT
TRBV5-6,-,-,TRBJ2-1,CASSLAAVLYNEQFF,TGTGCCAGCAGCTTGGCGGCGGTCCTCTACAATGAGCAGTTCTTC
TRBV19,-,TRBD1,TRBJ1-4,CASSGRDSPNEKLFF,TGTGCCAGTAGTGGAAGGGACAGCCCGAATGAAAAACTGTTTTTT
TRBV4-1,-,-,TRBJ2-7,CASSHSDKQYF,TGCGCCAGCAGCCACTCAGATAAGCAGTACTTC
TRBV5-1,-,-,TRBJ1-3,CASNSGGADTIYF,TGCGCCAGCAACTCGGGGGGTGCGGACACCATATATTTT
TRBV7-9,-,-,TRBJ1-1,CASGSEPMNTEAFF,TGTGCCAGCGGGTCAGAGCCTATGAACACTGAAGCTTTCTTT
TRBV19,-,TRBD1,TRBJ2-3,CASTSGTGGTDTQYF,TGTGCCAGTACCTCCGGGACAGGGGGAACAGATACGCAGTATTTT
TRBV6-1,-,-,TRBJ1-1,CASSETPRVEAFF,TGTGCCAGCAGTGAAACCCCCAGGGTTGAAGCTTTCTTT
TRBV4-1,-,TRBD1,TRBJ2-3,CASSQEWVGTGETDTQYF,TGCGCCAGCAGCCAAGAATGGGTTGGGACAGGGGAGACAGATACGCAGTATTTT
TRBV19,-,-,TRBJ2-2,CASSIGGTGELFF,TGTGCCAGTAGTATAGGAGGAACCGGGGAGCTGTTTTTT
TRBV7-2,-,-,TRBJ1-4,CASSLAGLGEKLFF,TGTGCCAGCAGCTTAGCCGGGTTGGGTGAAAAACTGTTTTTT
TRBV25-1,-,TRBD1,TRBJ1-2,CASSQGTGRGYTF,TGTGCCAGCAGTCAGGGGACAGGGCGCGGCTACACCTTC
TRBV12-3/TRBV12-4,once,-,TRBJ2-2,CASTHSKSGELFF,TGTGCCAGCACCCACAGCAAAAGCGGGGAGCTGTTTTTT
TRBV30,few,-,TRBJ1-1,CAWSRDGYEAFF,TGTGCCTGGAGCCGTGACGGTTATGAAGCTTTCTTT
TRBV24-1,-,-,TRBJ2-1,CATRGGTLYNEQFF,TGTGCCACCAGGGGGGGAACACTCTACAATGAGCAGTTCTTC
TRBV7-9,-,TRBD1,TRBJ1-1,CASSLSGGTEAFF,TGTGCCAGCAGCCTATCAGGGGGAACTGAAGCTTTCTTT
TRBV7-2,few,TRBD2,TRBJ2-3,CASSWGGTVTDTQYF,TGTGCCAGCAGCTGGGGAGGGACCGTAACAGATACGCAGTATTTT
TRBV5-6,-,TRBD2,TRBJ2-3,CASSFRTSQRGTDTQYF,TGTGCCAGCAGCTTCAGGACTAGTCAAAGGGGCACAGATACGCAGTATTTT
TRBV11-2,-,-,TRBJ2-5,CASSLSYSLWKTQYF,TGTGCCAGCAGCTTGTCTTACAGCCTTTGGAAGACCCAGTACTTC
TRBV30,-,-,TRBJ1-5,CAWSTRGYQPQHF,TGTGCCTGGAGTACTCGGGGGTATCAGCCCCAGCATTTT
TRBV5-1,-,TRBD1,TRBJ2-2,CASSLRQGSGELFF,TGCGCCAGCAGCTTGCGACAGGGGAGCGGGGAGCTGTTTTTT
TRBV25-1,-,-,TRBJ1-4,CASSPKDGSSNEKLFF,TGTGCCAGCAGTCCGAAAGACGGTTCTTCTAATGAAAAACTGTTTTTT
TRBV29-1,-,-,TRBJ2-6,CSAAASGANVLTF,TGCAGCGCGGCAGCATCTGGGGCCAACGTCCTGACTTTC
TRBV6-5,-,-,TRBJ2-5,CASSLGLNQETQYF,TGTGCCAGCAGCCTGGGACTTAACCAAGAGACCCAGTACTTC
TRBV4-2,-,TRBD2,TRBJ2-1,CASSQRSADGGFTYSSYNEQFF,TGTGCCAGCAGCCAAAGGTCCGCGGACGGGGGGTTCACCTATAGCTCCTACAATGAGCAGTTCTTC
TRBV28,-,TRBD1,TRBJ1-6,CASRLDRRYPITLHF,TGTGCCAGCAGACTGGACAGGAGGTATCCTATCACCCTCCACTTT
TRBV5-1,-,TRBD1,TRBJ1-2,CASSLRGQGVGYTF,TGCGCCAGCAGCTTAAGGGGACAGGGAGTGGGCTACACCTTC
TRBV4-1,-,TRBD2,TRBJ2-3,CASSQSSGGVGDTQYF,TGCGCCAGCAGCCAATCGTCCGGGGGGGTGGGAGATACGCAGTATTTT
TRBV6-5,-,-,TRBJ1-1,CASRSKNTEAFF,TGTGCCAGCAGATCAAAAAACACTGAAGCTTTCTTT
TRBV29-1,-,-,TRBJ1-2,CSVSSGATNYGYTF,TGCAGCGTAAGCTCCGGGGCTACTAACTATGGCTACACCTTC
TRBV2,-,-,TRBJ1-5,CASRAVPHQPQHF,TGTGCCAGCAGAGCGGTTCCCCATCAGCCCCAGCATTTT
TRBV25-1,-,TRBD1,TRBJ1-3,CASTATGVSSGNTIYF,TGTGCCAGCACCGCGACAGGGGTCAGCTCTGGAAACACCATATATTTT
TRBV30,few,-,TRBJ1-1,CAWSVGPNTEAFF,TGTGCCTGGAGTGTAGGACCTAACACTGAAGCTTTCTTT
TRBV20-1,-,-,TRBJ1-2,CSASTKIAANYGYTF,TGCAGTGCTAGTACCAAGATAGCGGCTAACTATGGCTACACCTTC
TRBV30,-,-,TRBJ1-6,CAWSGNSPLHF,TGTGCCTGGAGTGGTAATTCACCCCTCCACTTT
TRBV12-3/TRBV12-4,-,-,TRBJ2-5,CASSLGGTQYF,TGTGCCAGCAGTTTAGGGGGGACCCAGTACTTC
TRBV29-1,-,-,TRBJ2-1,CSVDGGPVLYNEQFF,TGCAGCGTTGATGGGGGGCCAGTTCTCTACAATGAGCAGTTCTTC
TRBV29-1,-,-,TRBJ1-1,CSVLRGGTEAFF,TGCAGCGTCCTCAGGGGAGGCACTGAAGCTTTCTTT
TRBV6-6,-,-,TRBJ1-2,CASSYSSGDGYTF,TGTGCCAGCAGTTACTCATCGGGGGATGGCTACACCTTC
TRBV6-4,few,-,TRBJ1-2,CASTSHIEQGESYGYTF,TGTGCCAGCACTTCTCATATCGAGCAGGGCGAATCCTATGGCTACACCTTC
TRBV9,-,TRBD2,TRBJ2-3,CASSVESSGGTDTQYF,TGTGCCAGCAGCGTAGAGAGTAGCGGGGGCACAGATACGCAGTATTTT
TRBV9,-,TRBD2,TRBJ2-1,CASSPELGTSGGNEQFF,TGTGCCAGCAGCCCCGAGTTGGGGACTAGCGGGGGAAATGAGCAGTTCTTC
TRBV6-2/TRBV6-3,-,-,TRBJ1-6,CASSWRGNSPLHF,TGTGCCAGCAGTTGGAGGGGTAATTCACCCCTCCACTTT
TRBV28,-,-,TRBJ2-5,CASSFERGRETQYF,TGTGCCAGCAGTTTCGAGAGGGGCAGAGAGACCCAGTACTTC
TRBV27,-,-,TRBJ1-2,CASSPAGKSYGYTF,TGTGCCAGCAGTCCCGCCGGGAAGAGCTATGGCTACACCTTC
TRBV11-2,-,TRBD1,TRBJ2-3,CASSLLSGGSGADTQYF,TGTGCCAGCAGCTTATTATCAGGGGGATCTGGCGCAGATACGCAGTATTTT
TRBV3-1/TRBV3-2,-,-,TRBJ1-2,CASSLGQLRRGYTF,TGTGCCAGCAGCCTAGGACAGCTACGTCGGGGCTACACCTTC
TRBV7-9,-,-,TRBJ2-1,CASSLASGWVEQFF,TGTGCCAGCAGTCTTGCGAGCGGGTGGGTTGAGCAGTTCTTC
TRBV19,-,-,TRBJ1-3,CASKQTATYSGNTIYF,TGTGCCAGTAAGCAGACAGCCACCTACTCTGGAAACACCATATATTTT
TRBV5-4,-,-,TRBJ2-1,CASSRGGVYNEQFF,TGTGCCAGCAGTCGTGGCGGGGTGTACAATGAGCAGTTCTTC